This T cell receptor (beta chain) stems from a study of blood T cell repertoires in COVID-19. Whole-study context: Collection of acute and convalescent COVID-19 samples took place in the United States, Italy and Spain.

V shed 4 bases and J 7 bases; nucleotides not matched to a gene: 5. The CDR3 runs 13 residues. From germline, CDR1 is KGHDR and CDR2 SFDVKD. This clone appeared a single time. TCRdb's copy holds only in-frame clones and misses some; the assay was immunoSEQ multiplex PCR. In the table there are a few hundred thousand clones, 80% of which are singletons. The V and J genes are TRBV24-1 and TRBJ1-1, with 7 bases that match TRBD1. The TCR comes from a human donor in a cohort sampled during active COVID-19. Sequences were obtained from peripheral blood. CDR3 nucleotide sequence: TGTGCCACCAGTGACCCCGGGACAGATGAAGCTTTCTTT. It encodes CATSDPGTDEAFF.